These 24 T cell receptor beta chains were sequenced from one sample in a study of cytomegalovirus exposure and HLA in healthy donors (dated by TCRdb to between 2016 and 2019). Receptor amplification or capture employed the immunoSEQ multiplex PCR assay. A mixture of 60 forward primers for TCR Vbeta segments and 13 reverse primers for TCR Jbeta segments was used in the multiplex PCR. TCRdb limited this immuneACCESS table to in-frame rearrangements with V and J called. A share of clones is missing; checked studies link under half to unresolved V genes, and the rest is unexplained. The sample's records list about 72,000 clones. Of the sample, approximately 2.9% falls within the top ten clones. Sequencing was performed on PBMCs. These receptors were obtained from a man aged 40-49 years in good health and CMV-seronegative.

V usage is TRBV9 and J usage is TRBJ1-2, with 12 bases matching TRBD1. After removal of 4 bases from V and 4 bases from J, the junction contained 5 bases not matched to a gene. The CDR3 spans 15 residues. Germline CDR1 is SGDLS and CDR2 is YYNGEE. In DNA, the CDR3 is TGTGCCAGCAGCCCTGGGACAGGGGGCATCTATGGCTACACCTTC. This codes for CASSPGTGGIYGYTF.

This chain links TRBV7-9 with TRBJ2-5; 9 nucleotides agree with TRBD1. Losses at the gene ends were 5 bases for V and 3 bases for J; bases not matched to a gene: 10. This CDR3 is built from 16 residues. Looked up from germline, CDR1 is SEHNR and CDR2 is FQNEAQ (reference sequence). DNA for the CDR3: TGTGCCAGCAGCCCCCGGGACAGGGTTTTTGAAGAGACCCAGTACTTC. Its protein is CASSPRDRVFEETQYF.

CDR3 in amino acids: CASSRTSGGAGETQYF. The DNA of the CDR3 is TGCGCCAGCAGCAGGACTAGCGGGGGGGCCGGAGAGACCCAGTACTTC. The chain uses TRBV5-1 and TRBJ2-5, with TRBD2 matching 15 bases. The trim removed 4 bases at V and 4 bases at J, leaving 5 bases unmatched. The CDR3 has 16 residues. From germline, CDR1 is SGHRS and CDR2 YFSETQ.

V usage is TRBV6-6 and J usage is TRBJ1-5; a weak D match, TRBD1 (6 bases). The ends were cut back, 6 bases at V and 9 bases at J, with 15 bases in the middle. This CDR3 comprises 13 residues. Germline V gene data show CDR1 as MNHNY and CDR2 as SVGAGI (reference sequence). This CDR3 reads CASRPGQYLPQHF. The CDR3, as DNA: TGTGCCAGCAGACCTGGACAGTATCTGCCCCAGCATTTT.

The CDR3 loop is CASSSGTGSSGYTF. The DNA for the CDR3 is TGTGCCAGCAGTTCCGGGACAGGGAGTAGTGGCTACACCTTC. The V gene is TRBV28, the J gene TRBJ1-2, with 9 bases lining up with TRBD1. Looked up from germline, CDR1 is MDHEN and CDR2 is SYDVKM. The CDR3 has 14 residues. Germline trimming cut 4 bases from V and 7 bases from J; bases unmatched to any gene: 7.

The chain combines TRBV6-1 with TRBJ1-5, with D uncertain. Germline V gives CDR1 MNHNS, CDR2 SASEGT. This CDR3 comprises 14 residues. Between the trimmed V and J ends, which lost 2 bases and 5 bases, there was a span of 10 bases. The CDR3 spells CASSETAGYQPQHF. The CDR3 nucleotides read TGTGCCAGCAGTGAAACCGCAGGATATCAGCCCCAGCATTTT.

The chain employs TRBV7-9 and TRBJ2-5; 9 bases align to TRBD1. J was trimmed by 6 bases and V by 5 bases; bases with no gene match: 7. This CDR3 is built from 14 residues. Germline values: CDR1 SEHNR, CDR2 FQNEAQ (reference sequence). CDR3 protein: CASSQGQGVKTQYF. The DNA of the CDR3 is TGTGCCAGCAGCCAGGGACAGGGTGTGAAGACCCAGTACTTC.

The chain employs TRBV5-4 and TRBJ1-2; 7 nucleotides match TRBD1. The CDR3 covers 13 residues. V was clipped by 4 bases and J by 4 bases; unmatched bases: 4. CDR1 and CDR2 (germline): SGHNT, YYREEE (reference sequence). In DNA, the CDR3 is TGTGCCAGCAGCCGACAGGGAAGCTATGGCTACACCTTC. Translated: CASSRQGSYGYTF. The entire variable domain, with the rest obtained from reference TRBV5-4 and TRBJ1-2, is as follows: ETGVTQSPTHLIKTRGQQVTLRCSSQSGHNTVSWYQQALGQGPQFIFQYYREEENGRGNFPPRFSGLQFPNYSSELNVNALELDDSALYLCASSRQGSYGYTFGSGTRLTVV.

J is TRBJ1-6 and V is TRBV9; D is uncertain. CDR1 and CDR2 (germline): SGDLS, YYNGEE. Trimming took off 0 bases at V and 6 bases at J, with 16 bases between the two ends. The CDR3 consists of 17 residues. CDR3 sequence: CASSVEVQVMGNSPLHF. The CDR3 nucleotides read TGTGCCAGCAGCGTAGAGGTGCAGGTAATGGGTAATTCACCCCTCCACTTT. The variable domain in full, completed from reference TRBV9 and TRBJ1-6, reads DSGVTQTPKHLITATGQRVTLRCSPRSGDLSVYWYQQSLDQGLQFLIQYYNGEERAKGNILERFSAQQFPDLHSELNLSSLELGDSALYFCASSVEVQVMGNSPLHFGNGTRLTVT.

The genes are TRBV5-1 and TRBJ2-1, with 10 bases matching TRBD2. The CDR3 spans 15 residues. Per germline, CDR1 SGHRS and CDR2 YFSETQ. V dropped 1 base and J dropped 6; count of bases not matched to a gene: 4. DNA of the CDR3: TGCGCCAGCAGCTTGATTAGCGGGGGGCCCAATGAGCAGTTCTTC. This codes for CASSLISGGPNEQFF. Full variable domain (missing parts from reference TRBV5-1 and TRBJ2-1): KAGVTQTPRYLIKTRGQQVTLSCSPISGHRSVSWYQQTPGQGLQFLFEYFSETQRNKGNFPGRFSGRQFSNSRSEMNVSTLELGDSALYLCASSLISGGPNEQFFGPGTRLTVL.

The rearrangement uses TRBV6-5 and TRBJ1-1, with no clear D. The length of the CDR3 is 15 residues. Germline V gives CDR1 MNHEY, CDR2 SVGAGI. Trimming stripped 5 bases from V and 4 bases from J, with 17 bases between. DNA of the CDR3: TGTGCCAGCAGTCCGCGGTGGCGGGCGGCCACTGAAGCTTTCTTT. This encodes CASSPRWRAATEAFF.

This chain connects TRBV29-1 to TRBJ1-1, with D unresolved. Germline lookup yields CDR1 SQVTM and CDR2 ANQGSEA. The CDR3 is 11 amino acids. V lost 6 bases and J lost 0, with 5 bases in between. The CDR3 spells CSVLVNTEAFF. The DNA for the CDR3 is TGCAGCGTCCTCGTGAACACTGAAGCTTTCTTT. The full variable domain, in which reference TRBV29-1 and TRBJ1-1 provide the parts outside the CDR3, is SAVISQKPSRDICQRGTSLTIQCQVDSQVTMMFWYRQQPGQSLTLIATANQGSEATYESGFVIDKFPISRPNLTFSTLTVSNMSPEDSSIYLCSVLVNTEAFFGQGTRLTVV.

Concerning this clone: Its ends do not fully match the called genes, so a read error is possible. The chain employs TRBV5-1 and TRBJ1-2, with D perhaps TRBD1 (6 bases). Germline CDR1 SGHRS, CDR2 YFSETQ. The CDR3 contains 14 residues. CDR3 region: CASSLDRGAIGYSF. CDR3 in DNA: TGCGCCAGCAGCTTGGATCGGGGGGCGATTGGCTACTCCTTC.

For the CDR3, the DNA is TGCGCCAGCAGCTTGTACCGGGAGAGGGCAGATACGCAGTATTTT. Protein sequence: CASSLYRERADTQYF. The chain employs TRBV5-1 and TRBJ2-3; the D gene is possibly TRBD2 (6 bases). Trimming removed 1 base at V and 4 bases at J, with 13 bases between. From germline, CDR1 is SGHRS and CDR2 YFSETQ. The CDR3 is made up of 15 amino acids.

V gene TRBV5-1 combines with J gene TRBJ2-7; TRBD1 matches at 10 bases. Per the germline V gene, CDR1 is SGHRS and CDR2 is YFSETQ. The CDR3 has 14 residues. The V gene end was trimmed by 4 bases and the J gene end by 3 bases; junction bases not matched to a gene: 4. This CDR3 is CASSRGQGIYEQYF. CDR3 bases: TGCGCCAGCAGCCGGGGACAGGGGATCTACGAGCAGTACTTC.

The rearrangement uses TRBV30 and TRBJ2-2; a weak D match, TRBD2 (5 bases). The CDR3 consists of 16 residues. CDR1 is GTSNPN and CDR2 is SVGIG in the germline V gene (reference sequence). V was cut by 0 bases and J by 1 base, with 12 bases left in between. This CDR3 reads CAWSVWEPGNTGELFF. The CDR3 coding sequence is TGTGCCTGGAGTGTATGGGAGCCTGGGAACACCGGGGAGCTGTTTTTT.

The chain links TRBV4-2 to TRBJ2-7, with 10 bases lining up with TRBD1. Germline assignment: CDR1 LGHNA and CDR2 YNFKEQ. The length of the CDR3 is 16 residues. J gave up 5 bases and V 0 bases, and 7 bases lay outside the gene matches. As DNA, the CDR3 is TGTGCCAGCAGCCAAGAACCTGGGACAGGGGCCGACGAGCAGTACTTC. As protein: CASSQEPGTGADEQYF.

The DNA of the CDR3 is TGTGCCAGCAGCTTGGTAGGCGACAGGGCCCACCAAGAGACCCAGTACTTC. It translates to CASSLVGDRAHQETQYF. The V and J genes are TRBV5-4 and TRBJ2-5, with TRBD1 matching over 7 bases. The CDR3 totals 17 residues. Trimming cost V 0 bases and J 0 bases; bases outside gene matches: 8. From germline, CDR1 is SGHNT and CDR2 YYREEE (reference sequence).

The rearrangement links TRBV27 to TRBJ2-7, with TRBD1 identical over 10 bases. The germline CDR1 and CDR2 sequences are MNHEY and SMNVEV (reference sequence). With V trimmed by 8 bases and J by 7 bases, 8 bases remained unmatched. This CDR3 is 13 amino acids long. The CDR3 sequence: CASAGQGLGEQYF. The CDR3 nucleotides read TGTGCCAGCGCGGGACAGGGGCTCGGGGAGCAGTACTTC.

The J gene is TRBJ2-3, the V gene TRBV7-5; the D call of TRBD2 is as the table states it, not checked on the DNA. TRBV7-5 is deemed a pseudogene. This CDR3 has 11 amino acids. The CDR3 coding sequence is TGTGCCAGAGGCTATCGGGGGGGGCAGTATTTT. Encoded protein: CARGYRGGQYF.

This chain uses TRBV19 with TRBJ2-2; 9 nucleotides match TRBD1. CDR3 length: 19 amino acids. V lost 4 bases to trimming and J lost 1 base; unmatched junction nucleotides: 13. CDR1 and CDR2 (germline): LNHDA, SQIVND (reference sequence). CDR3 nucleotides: TGTGCCAGTAGTAGGGGCTTTGGGCCGGGACAGGGGAACACCGGGGAGCTGTTTTTT. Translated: CASSRGFGPGQGNTGELFF.

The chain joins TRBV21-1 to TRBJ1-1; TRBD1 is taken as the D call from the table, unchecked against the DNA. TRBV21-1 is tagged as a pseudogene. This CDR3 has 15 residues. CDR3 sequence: CACIVRDRSNTEAFF. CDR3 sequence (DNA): TGTGCCTGTATTGTCCGGGACAGGTCGAACACTGAAGCTTTCTTT.

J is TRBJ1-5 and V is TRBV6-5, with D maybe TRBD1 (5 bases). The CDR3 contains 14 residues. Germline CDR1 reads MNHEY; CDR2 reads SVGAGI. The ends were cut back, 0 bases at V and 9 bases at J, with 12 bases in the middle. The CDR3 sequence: CASSYSSGDRPQHF. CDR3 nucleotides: TGTGCCAGCAGTTACTCTTCGGGGGATAGGCCCCAGCATTTT.

Written as DNA, the CDR3 is TGTGCCAGCAGCTTAGGGACAGGCACCTACGAGCAGTACTTC. Its protein product is CASSLGTGTYEQYF. The V gene is TRBV7-9, the J gene TRBJ2-7; 7 nucleotides match TRBD1. This CDR3 contains 14 residues. Germline-derived CDR1 and CDR2 are SEHNR and FQNEAQ (reference sequence). The V gene end was trimmed by 1 base and the J gene end by 2 bases; junction bases not matched to a gene: 2.